The clone carrying this T cell receptor (beta chain) was detected ten times or more. No antigen is known for it. The authors used template switching to add a universal primer site and gave cDNA unique molecular identifiers. A single record per CDR3 protein comes from TCRdb applying MiXCR to the 5' RACE reads. The profile shows fewer than 250,000 distinct CDR3 sequences, around a tenth of them singletons. The data were obtained in a study of identical twins. Overall study findings and caveats: Insertions were fewer in abundant cord blood beta clonotypes, whereas memory repertoires showed none of this pattern. Twins showed weaker excess sharing in their beta out-of-frame sequences.

Everyone who donated was a healthy Caucasian. The CDR3 runs to 15 residues. V was clipped by 2 bases and J by 2 bases, with 11 bases between them. The V gene's germline CDR1 is SGHKS and CDR2 YYEKEE (reference sequence). This sequence was found in a woman aged 18 to 35 in good health. This chain joins TRBV5-5 and TRBJ2-1; no clear D. Sequencing was done on a sample of memory (CD45RO+) T cells sorted from blood. CDR3 residues: CASSLSGSPYNEQFF. The CDR3 nucleotides read TGTGCCAGCAGCTTATCCGGGTCCCCCTACAATGAGCAGTTCTTC.